The clone carrying this TCR beta chain showed up many times. What it binds is unknown. Sample time point: newly diagnosed GD, antithyroid drugs for less than 3 months. The TCR library was made from RNA extracted from PBMCs. Per the germline V gene, CDR1 is KGHSH and CDR2 is LQKENI. The CDR3 totals 15 residues. With 2 bases removed from V and 2 bases from J, the gap between germline ends came to 11 bases. The data stem from a study of regulatory T cells in long-lasting Graves disease. Study in general: For a period under 3 months, newly diagnosed Graves' patients had taken antithyroid drugs. Overall study results and limits: When disease was persistent, TRBV28, TRBJ1-2 and TRBJ2-5 were the favored segments.

Researchers made TCR beta libraries by using iRepertoire HTBI primers and running Arm-PCR on CDR3 regions. TCRdb re-called the multiplex PCR reads with MiXCR, one entry per CDR3 protein. The data show hundreds of thousands of distinct CDR3 sequences, over 15% seen once. These data were also reused for a study on T cells in Graves' hyperthyroidism and ophthalmopathy. That work contributes: HTBI primers were used for first-round RT-PCR of the TCR CDR3. Blood samples included most of the expanded thyroid clonotypes exceeding 0.001.

The rearrangement uses TRBV18 and TRBJ2-3, with a tentative D call TRBD1 (5 bases). The clonotype originates from a middle-aged man with Graves disease. The sample consisted of peripheral blood mononuclear cells (PBMCs), taken at new diagnosis, from a patient treated with antithyroid drugs. CDR3: CASSPTDSFTDTQYF. DNA for the CDR3: TGTGCCAGCTCACCAACCGACAGCTTCACAGATACGCAGTATTTT.